This TCR beta chain appears in the sequencing data of a study of T-cell reconstitution after alpha-beta-depleted transplantation in children. This clonotype was observed many times. Unique molecular identifiers were incorporated into the prepared TCRbeta library. From the PCR reads, TCRdb called clonotypes with MiXCR, one entry per CDR3 protein. The table has about 200,000 distinct CDR3 sequences, about 15% seen once. The sequencing used PBMCs from the stem cell graft donor, collected from the stem cell graft. The clonotype originates from a human donor who donated a stem cell graft to a child with acute lymphoblastic leukemia.

The CDR3 DNA follows: TGTGCCAGCAGCTTGATTAGGGGGGGCACCTTTCTCTACGAGCAGTACTTC. Translating gives CASSLIRGGTFLYEQYF. The V and J genes are TRBV5-4 and TRBJ2-7; weak D call: TRBD2 (7 bases). This CDR3 comprises 17 residues. Germline CDR1 SGHNT, CDR2 YYREEE (reference sequence). V was shortened by 1 base and J by 3 bases, with 20 bases between the two germline ends.